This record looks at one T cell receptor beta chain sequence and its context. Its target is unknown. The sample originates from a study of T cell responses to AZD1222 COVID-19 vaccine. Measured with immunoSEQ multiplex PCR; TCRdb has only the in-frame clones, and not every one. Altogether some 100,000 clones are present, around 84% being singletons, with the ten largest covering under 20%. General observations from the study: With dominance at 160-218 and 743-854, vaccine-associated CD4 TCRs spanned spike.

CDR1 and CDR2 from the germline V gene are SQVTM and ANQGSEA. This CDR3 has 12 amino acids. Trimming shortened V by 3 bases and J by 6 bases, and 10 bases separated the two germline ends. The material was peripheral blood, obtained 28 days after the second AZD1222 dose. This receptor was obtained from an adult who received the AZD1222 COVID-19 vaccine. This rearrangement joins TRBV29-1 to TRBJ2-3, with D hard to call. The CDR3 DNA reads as TGCAGCGTTGAGCACCCCGCGGATACGCAGTATTTT. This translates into CSVEHPADTQYF.